These 9 T cell receptor beta chains were all obtained from the same sample, sequenced in a study of T cell responses to AZD1222 COVID-19 vaccine (dated by TCRdb to the early 2020s). Library preparation was by the immunoSEQ multiplex PCR assay. TCRdb obtained this table from immuneACCESS and retained in-frame rearrangements with V and J assigned. These tables miss some clones; where compared with another copy, unresolved V genes account for less than half of the shortfall, and the remainder is unexplained. This sample has 90,000 to 95,000 clones in its table, and 88% of those were observed once. The ten largest clones capture around 10% of the sample. The time point label corresponds to: about 28 days (+/-7) after the second vaccine dose. Sample: peripheral blood, taken 28 days after the second AZD1222 dose. The source is an adult who received the AZD1222 COVID-19 vaccine.

The chain joins TRBV19 to TRBJ2-1, with TRBD1 matching 11 bases. The CDR3 loop spans 15 amino acids. The germline V gene has CDR1 LNHDA and CDR2 SQIVND (reference sequence). The V and J ends lost 8 bases and 4 bases, in that order; junction bases with no gene match: 7. As DNA, the CDR3 is TGTGCCAGTCGAGGGGGACAGGGGGTTTACAATGAGCAGTTCTTC. Amino acids: CASRGGQGVYNEQFF. Complete variable domain (other parts from reference TRBV19 and TRBJ2-1): DGGITQSPKYLFRKEGQNVTLSCEQNLNHDAMYWYRQDPGQGLRLIYYSQIVNDFQKGDIAEGYSVSREKKESFPLTVTSAQKNPTAFYLCASRGGQGVYNEQFFGPGTRLTVL.

This chain connects TRBV4-2 to TRBJ2-3; 8 bases align to TRBD2. CDR1 is LGHNA and CDR2 is YNFKEQ in the germline V gene. V dropped 1 base and J dropped 2; count of bases not matched to a gene: 8. This CDR3 comprises 17 residues. This CDR3 is CASSQVTSAGLTDTQYF. CDR3 in DNA: TGTGCCAGCAGCCAAGTGACTAGCGCGGGACTCACAGATACGCAGTATTTT.

V gene TRBV19 combines with J gene TRBJ2-1; D remains ambiguous. Trimming left V 3 bases short and J 11 bases short, with 11 bases between. Looked up from germline, CDR1 is LNHDA and CDR2 is SQIVND (reference sequence). This CDR3 spans 12 amino acids. CDR3 nucleotide sequence: TGTGCCAGTAGTATGTCCAGGAGCAAGCAGTTCTTC. It is translated as CASSMSRSKQFF.

The rearrangement uses TRBV5-1 and TRBJ1-3, with a tentative D call TRBD1 (5 bases). The germline V and J ends were trimmed by 2 bases and 0 bases, with 12 bases remaining between them. The CDR3 runs to 16 residues. Germline CDR1 is SGHRS and CDR2 is YFSETQ. CDR3 DNA sequence: TGCGCCAGCAGCTTAGGAGGGACCAGCTCTGGAAACACCATATATTTT. It yields the protein CASSLGGTSSGNTIYF.

The J gene is TRBJ1-4, the V gene TRBV27, with 7 bases matching TRBD1. After removal of 1 base from V and 7 bases from J, the junction contained 18 bases not matched to a gene. This CDR3 is built from 19 residues. CDR1 is MNHEY and CDR2 is SMNVEV in the germline V gene (reference sequence). For the CDR3, the DNA is TGTGCCAGCAGTTTATTTGGTTTGCAATCGGGCCAGGGGGGTGAAAAACTGTTTTTT. It encodes CASSLFGLQSGQGGEKLFF.

The genes are TRBV6-5 and TRBJ1-2; no clear D. CDR3 length: 15 amino acids. Per the germline V gene, CDR1 is MNHEY and CDR2 is SVGAGI. Trimming left V 5 bases short and J 4 bases short, with 17 bases between. CDR3 amino acids: CASSRAMYQLYGYTF. CDR3 nucleotide sequence: TGTGCCAGCAGTCGAGCCATGTACCAACTCTATGGCTACACCTTC.

V usage is TRBV11-2 and J usage is TRBJ2-3, with D perhaps matching TRBD1 (5 bases). Germline CDR1 and CDR2: SGHAT and FQNNGV. Between the trimmed V and J ends, which lost 2 bases and 1 base, there was a span of 10 bases. The CDR3 runs 15 residues. CDR3 nucleotides: TGTGCCAGCAGCTTAATTAGGGGCGGCACAGATACGCAGTATTTT. Residues: CASSLIRGGTDTQYF.

A single count supports this clone. This chain connects TRBV11-3 to TRBJ2-5; 11 bases are shared with TRBD1. Germline V gene sequence: CDR1 SGHNT, CDR2 YENEEA. The V and J ends lost 2 bases and 4 bases, in that order; junction bases with no gene match: 9. The CDR3 contains 17 residues. CDR3 nucleotides: TGTGCCAGCAGCTTACCCTGGACAGGGGGCGTCATAGAGACCCAGTACTTC. Encoded protein: CASSLPWTGGVIETQYF.

The chain links TRBV7-9 to TRBJ1-3; 9 bases match TRBD1. The ends lost 0 bases at V and 4 bases at J; junction bases unmatched: 1. The germline V gene encodes CDR1 SEHNR and CDR2 FQNEAQ (reference sequence). The CDR3 consists of 15 residues. CDR3 protein: CASSLAGTGGNTIYF. The DNA for the CDR3 is TGTGCCAGCAGCTTAGCTGGGACAGGGGGAAACACCATATATTTT.